The rows below give T cell receptor beta chains drawn from one sample of a study of blood T cell repertoires in COVID-19. Data came from immunoSEQ multiplex PCR; TCRdb stores just in-frame clones and leaves some out. The table records roughly 190,000 clones, less than 90% of them present only once. The sequenced sample consisted of PBMCs or T cells enriched from blood (not recorded which). The receptor set was obtained from a woman in her twenties or thirties who had been exposed to COVID-19. CDR3s include the opening cysteine and the closing phenylalanine or tryptophan. D genes are given only for firm matches. Only some rows state a clone size, as once, few, many or a class for expanded clones.

abundance: .
v_gene: TRBV7-9
d_gene: TRBD1
len: 15
CDR3aa: CASSLEGGRGNTIYF

abundance: once
v_gene: TRBV2
d_gene: TRBD2
len: 16
CDR3aa: CASRGGGGSSYNEQFF

abundance: .
v_gene: TRBV2
d_gene: TRBD1
len: 14
CDR3aa: CASRGSTGNYEQYF

abundance: .
v_gene: TRBV5-1
d_gene: .
len: 16
CDR3aa: CASTTSPTQEIGGYTF

abundance: .
v_gene: TRBV11-3
d_gene: TRBD1
len: 17
CDR3aa: CASSLVAGTGNDQPQHF

abundance: .
v_gene: TRBV5-8
d_gene: .
len: 13
CDR3aa: CASSLRGITEAFF

abundance: .
v_gene: TRBV6-2/TRBV6-3
d_gene: .
len: 15
CDR3aa: CASSPGRFSYNEQFF

abundance: .
v_gene: TRBV19
d_gene: .
len: 14
CDR3aa: CASSFAGSNTEAFF

abundance: .
v_gene: TRBV4-3
d_gene: .
len: 15
CDR3aa: CASSQDGNSGNTIYF

abundance: .
v_gene: TRBV7-9
d_gene: TRBD1
len: 16
CDR3aa: CASSFPTLQGGTEAFF

abundance: .
v_gene: TRBV7-9
d_gene: .
len: 15
CDR3aa: CASSSQPQGTYGYTF

abundance: few
v_gene: TRBV20-1
d_gene: .
len: 15
CDR3aa: CSASELEGTSSPLHF

abundance: .
v_gene: TRBV5-1
d_gene: .
len: 15
CDR3aa: CASSLDPTVYTEAFF

abundance: once
v_gene: TRBV18
d_gene: .
len: 14
CDR3aa: CASSPRRDTYEQYF